Given below is one TCR beta chain in context. Its target antigen remains unknown. No much larger clone is present one base from it, and per-base qualities are unavailable. These data are taken from a study of blood T cells in healthy people across ages (dated by TCRdb to the mid-2010s). Background on the whole study: Template switching captured roughly one uniquely barcoded TCR beta cDNA molecule per two T cells in model experiments. Using deep sequencing normalized with unique cDNA molecular identifiers, the study measured how TCR beta repertoire diversity changes with age. For two donors (one aged 18 to 29 and one aged 80 or older), the study analyzed two additional independent replicas of 1 million unique cDNA reads from the same blood draw. To avoid experimental bias, donors of different ages were spread randomly across the sequencing lanes. Four age groups were formed from the donors: young (average around 15 years), middle-aged (around 40), aged (under 70) and long-lived (around 80). Paper-wide results and their limitations: Observed TCR beta diversity correlated strongly with the percentage of naive T cells measured by flow cytometry. Donor CMV infection status was unknown, potentially confounding age-related changes in expanded clonotypes. As age increased, observed TCR beta diversity per million T cells dropped in a roughly linear way, and a significant reduction was already evident by age 40. Compared with the aged group, the long-lived group had more naive CD4+ T cells, fewer expanded clones and increased TCR diversity, a pattern suggesting age selection. Bulk unsorted PBMC profiling prevented conclusive comparison of naive and antigen-experienced compartments. Estimates of total diversity based on one million sequenced T cells were regarded as lower bounds and as underestimates.

The library was prepared using 5' RACE. The data were produced on an Illumina HiSeq 2500. The second PCR ran for roughly 7 to 11 cycles and used a J-beta primer mix along with a sample-barcoded 5' primer. A template-switch 5' adaptor carrying 12 random nucleotides introduced a unique molecular identifier onto each TCR beta cDNA molecule. Each sample yielded at least 3 million CDR3-containing paired-end reads. First-strand cDNA was synthesized from all RNA with the Mint cDNA synthesis kit, primed by a TRBC-specific oligonucleotide. Following uracil-DNA glycosylase treatment, a first 18-cycle PCR with universal primers M1SS and BC2_uni_R was performed on all cDNA. The original methods were these. For normalization, 1 million high-quality reads, each with a distinct molecular identifier, were randomly selected from each sample. Instead of being binned into consensus sequences, reads with shared molecular identifiers were discarded. CDR3 identification, clonotype clustering and error correction used MiTCR with a Q25 quality threshold and the strictest error-elimination algorithm. Lower-bound total TCR beta diversity was estimated with a nonparametric unseen species model using Euler transformation. TCRdb applied fastp at Q25 and MiXCR to the public reads, then kept only in-frame beta chains. For every CDR3 protein sequence, its rows merge into one entry that carries the most common genes and DNA. These V and J calls derive from TCRdb rather than the authors' analysis. Here the sample has about 1.8 million distinct CDR3 sequences; around 50% occur a single time. The top ten hold approximately 2.1% of the sample.

Including cysteine and phenylalanine, the CDR3 has 12 amino acids. This entry keeps only the CDR3 DNA: 36 bases, framed from base 1. Sequences MNHEY (CDR1) and SVGAGI (CDR2) are obtained from the germline V gene. The germline ends are 10 bases apart after V is trimmed by 10 bases and J by 3 bases. The 40 or so donors, aged about 6 to 95 years, were systemically healthy Caucasian individuals from Russia. Ten milliliters of peripheral blood were drawn from each donor into EDTA-treated Vacutainer tubes. Ficoll-Paque density-gradient centrifugation was used to isolate PBMCs, with at least 6.5 million per sample. Total RNA was extracted from PBMCs with Trizol reagent, with at least 6 micrograms obtained per sample. Naive CD45RAhigh/CD27high T cell percentages were measured by flow cytometry on a PBMC aliquot from every donor.

The specimen sequenced was blood. The TCR was taken from a woman aged 35 to 49 in good health. The chain couples TRBV6-5 to TRBJ2-1, and the D gene may be TRBD1, 6 bases matching. The CDR3 region: CATSTGYNEQFF. The DNA sequence is given as TGTGCCACCTCGACAGGCTACAATGAGCAGTTCTTC.